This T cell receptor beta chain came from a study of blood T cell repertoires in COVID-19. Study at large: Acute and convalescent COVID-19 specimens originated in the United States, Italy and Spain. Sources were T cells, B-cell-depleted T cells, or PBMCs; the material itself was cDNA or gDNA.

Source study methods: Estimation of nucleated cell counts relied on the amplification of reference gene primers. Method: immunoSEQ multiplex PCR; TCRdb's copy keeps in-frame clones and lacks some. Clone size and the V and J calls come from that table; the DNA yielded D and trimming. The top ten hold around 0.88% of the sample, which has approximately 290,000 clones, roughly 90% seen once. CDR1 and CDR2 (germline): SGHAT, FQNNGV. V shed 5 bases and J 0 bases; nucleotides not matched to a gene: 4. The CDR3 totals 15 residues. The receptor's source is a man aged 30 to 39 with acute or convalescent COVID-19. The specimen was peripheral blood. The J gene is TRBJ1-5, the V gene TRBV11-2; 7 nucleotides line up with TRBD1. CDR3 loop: CASSPGTVSNQPQHF. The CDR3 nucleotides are TGTGCCAGCAGCCCCGGGACAGTTAGCAATCAGCCCCAGCATTTT.